The T cell receptor beta chain described here comes from a study of blood T cell repertoires in COVID-19. Study summary: From the United States, Italy and Spain came samples of acute and convalescent COVID-19. Sample material is recorded as cDNA or gDNA derived from T cells, B-cell-depleted T cells, or PBMCs.

How the authors handled the data: Amplification from reference gene primers served as the basis for estimated nucleated cell counts. Measured with immunoSEQ multiplex PCR; TCRdb has only the in-frame clones, and not every one. The V and J calls and the clone size are those of that table, but D and trimming were determined from the DNA. The sample yields about 250,000 clones, 75% to 90% seen once. Participant ages covered roughly 18 to 89 years across 24 US areas. Comments on this clone: The sample has other DNA sequences that encode this CDR3 too.

Germline V CDR1 and CDR2: LGHDT, YNNKEL (reference sequence). This CDR3 has 14 amino acids. The germline V and J ends were trimmed by 4 bases and 4 bases, with 11 bases remaining between them. The sample comprised PBMCs or T cells enriched from blood (not recorded which). The chain uses TRBV3-1 (or the pseudogene TRBV3-2) and TRBJ1-5; possibly TRBD1 for D (5 bases). This clonotype was obtained from a woman aged 25-40 years with acute COVID-19. The CDR3 sequence is CASSPGHGNQPQHF. The CDR3 nucleotides read TGTGCCAGCAGCCCCGGACACGGGAATCAGCCCCAGCATTTT.